This TCR beta chain is drawn from a study of CD4 T cells in relation to SARS-CoV-2 and coronaviruses. Whole-study context: The HLA restriction of the shared crossreactive spike epitopes was mapped.

Unexposed donor CD4+ T cells date from about 2011-2018, before the COVID-19 pandemic. After roughly 9 days of culture, CD4+ T cells were isolated. Testing used SARS-CoV-2 S/N and four cold-coronavirus spikes on unexposed-donor CD4+ T cells, cells permitting. Half the medium was replaced with IL-2 medium on days 3 and 7. Method: immunoSEQ multiplex PCR; TCRdb's copy keeps in-frame clones and lacks some. The sample consists of some 25,000 clones, about 77% of them appearing once. The CDR3 spans 17 residues. Trimming removed 0 bases from V and 8 bases from J; junction bases left unmatched: 14. Looked up from germline, CDR1 is LGHNA and CDR2 is YSLEER. As for this clone: Its antigen is not identified.

This TCR derives from a human donor in good health. Sequenced: CD4+ T cells from PBMCs, cultured in vitro. The chain is built from TRBV4-3 and TRBJ1-2; TRBD1 agrees at 8 bases. The CDR3 nucleotides are TGCGCCAGCAGCCAAGAAATGGTGGGGTGGGACAGGCGAGGCTACACCTTC. Amino acid sequence: CASSQEMVGWDRRGYTF.